Each of the 26 T cell receptor beta chains below was sequenced from the same sample in a study of high-grade serous ovarian cancer treatment subgroups. Generated by immunoSEQ multiplex PCR, the TCRdb table keeps only in-frame clones and is missing some. The data show 10,000 or so clones, 70% to 90% seen once. Tumor tissue was taken before any definitive surgery or chemotherapy was given. The sample taken for sequencing was tumor tissue. The receptors derive from a human donor with high-grade serous ovarian cancer.

This sequence joins TRBV9 and TRBJ2-3; 10 nucleotides match TRBD2. Germline trimming cut 0 bases from V and 5 bases from J; bases unmatched to any gene: 6. The germline V gene has CDR1 SGDLS and CDR2 YYNGEE. The CDR3 totals 16 residues. This CDR3 is CASSVGTSGILDTQYF. CDR3 coding DNA: TGTGCCAGCAGCGTAGGGACTAGCGGAATATTAGATACGCAGTATTTT.

The chain joins TRBV25-1 to TRBJ2-7; perhaps TRBD1 as D (6 bases). Trimming cost V 0 bases and J 5 bases, with 20 bases left between them. Germline V gene sequence: CDR1 MGHDK, CDR2 SYGVNS. The CDR3 is 17 residues long. CDR3 protein: CASSEYTGRGSGHEQYF. The CDR3 coding sequence is TGTGCCAGCAGTGAATATACAGGGCGAGGCAGTGGGCACGAGCAGTACTTC.

The chain has TRBV14 and TRBJ2-2; D is uncertain. The CDR3 spans 12 residues. With 6 bases removed from V and 7 bases from J, the gap between germline ends came to 9 bases. Germline values: CDR1 SGHDN, CDR2 FVKESK. The CDR3 region has the DNA TGTGCCAGCAGACAAACGGTCGGGGAGCTGTTTTTT. This encodes CASRQTVGELFF.

The chain employs TRBV27 and TRBJ1-2, with TRBD1 as a possible D gene (6 bases). Germline assignment: CDR1 MNHEY and CDR2 SMNVEV (reference sequence). This CDR3 has 16 amino acids. V lost 3 bases to trimming and J lost 1 base, with 15 bases between them. The CDR3 nucleotides read TGTGCCAGCAGTTTTTGGGGGGCTGGAGGTAACTATGGCTACACCTTC. It codes for CASSFWGAGGNYGYTF.

The rearrangement uses TRBV19 and TRBJ2-3; the D is unclear. The CDR3 contains 13 residues. Trimming pared 7 bases from V and 0 bases from J, leaving 8 bases between. Germline CDR1 and CDR2: LNHDA and SQIVND (reference sequence). Written as DNA, the CDR3 is TGTGCCAGTACCCCCCCTAGCACAGATACGCAGTATTTT. Translation: CASTPPSTDTQYF.

With regard to this clone: An end of the junction differs from the germline gene, which may be a read error. V usage is TRBV19 and J usage is TRBJ2-1; 9 bases match TRBD2. Germline loops: CDR1 LNHDA, CDR2 SQIVND (reference sequence). The CDR3 consists of 15 residues. This chain's CDR3 is CASSLEAGGYNEQFF. CDR3 sequence (DNA): TGTGCCAGTAGTCTAGAAGCGGGAGGTTACAATGAGCAGTTCTTC.

V gene TRBV18 combines with J gene TRBJ1-3; no clear D. V was trimmed by 2 bases and J by 0 bases, leaving 11 bases between them. CDR3 length equals 16 residues. Per germline, CDR1 KGHSH and CDR2 LQKENI. The CDR3 spells CASSPNPRSSGNTIYF. The DNA of the CDR3 is TGTGCCAGCTCACCAAACCCTCGCAGCTCTGGAAACACCATATATTTT.

The genes are TRBV5-6 and TRBJ2-1; D possibly corresponds to TRBD1 (5 bases). Germline V lookup: CDR1 SGHDT, CDR2 YYEEEE. This CDR3 comprises 15 residues. V was pared by 0 bases and J by 9 bases, with 16 bases between. CDR3 sequence: CASSLAWRRGTEQFF. The CDR3 bases are TGTGCCAGCAGCTTGGCATGGCGTAGGGGTACTGAGCAGTTCTTC.

The gene calls are TRBV28 and TRBJ2-3, with no clear D. The CDR3 is 13 amino acids. The V and J ends lost 6 bases and 3 bases respectively, with 10 bases between them. Germline-derived CDR1 and CDR2 are MDHEN and SYDVKM. The CDR3 DNA reads TGTGCCAGCAGGACGGGTTGGACAGATACGCAGTATTTT. Translation gives CASRTGWTDTQYF.

Notes on this clone: Its ends do not fully match the called genes, so a read error is possible. The chain employs TRBV4-2 and TRBJ2-7; the match to TRBD2 covers 12 bases. The germline V gene encodes CDR1 LGHNA and CDR2 YNFKEQ. CDR3 length: 15 residues. The chain's CDR3 is CTSSRRLAGVYEQYF. DNA of the CDR3: TGTACCAGCAGCCGGAGACTAGCGGGAGTTTACGAGCAGTACTTC.

The chain carries TRBV28 and TRBJ2-1; D is ambiguous. The V gene's germline CDR1 is MDHEN and CDR2 SYDVKM. V was shortened by 2 bases and J by 0 bases, with 2 bases between the two germline ends. The CDR3 totals 13 residues. The CDR3 DNA follows: TGTGCCAGCAGTTTAAGCTCCTACAATGAGCAGTTCTTC. Translating it yields CASSLSSYNEQFF.

This chain uses TRBV11-3 with TRBJ2-2, with unresolved D. Germline lookup yields CDR1 SGHNT and CDR2 YENEEA. The ends were cut back, 5 bases at V and 5 bases at J, with 9 bases in the middle. This CDR3 is built from 13 residues. The CDR3 region is CASSVTGTGELFF. CDR3 DNA sequence: TGTGCCAGCAGCGTTACGGGTACCGGGGAGCTGTTTTTT.

The chain has TRBV19 and TRBJ2-1; TRBD2 matches 9 bases. Germline-derived CDR1 and CDR2 are LNHDA and SQIVND (reference sequence). Trimming cost V 4 bases and J 6 bases; bases outside gene matches: 7. The CDR3 is made up of 15 amino acids. The CDR3 loop is CASSTPGLALNEQFF. The CDR3 DNA reads as TGTGCCAGTAGTACACCGGGACTAGCCCTCAATGAGCAGTTCTTC.

The rearrangement links TRBV18 to TRBJ2-2; D is unclear. V lost 3 bases to trimming and J lost 4 bases, with 12 bases between them. The length of the CDR3 is 15 residues. Looked up from germline, CDR1 is KGHSH and CDR2 is LQKENI. DNA of the CDR3: TGTGCCAGCTCACCTTCCACTTTAGGCACCGGGGAGCTGTTTTTT. It specifies CASSPSTLGTGELFF.

The rearrangement links TRBV14 to TRBJ1-1; 8 positions agree with TRBD1. Germline CDR1 reads SGHDN; CDR2 reads FVKESK. J gave up 5 bases and V 1 base, and 3 bases lay outside the gene matches. The CDR3 covers 14 residues. The CDR3, as DNA: TGTGCCAGCAGCCAAGTTCAGGGGGCAACTGAAGCTTTCTTT. Residues: CASSQVQGATEAFF.

This clone showed up just once. The chain couples TRBV4-3 to TRBJ1-5; unclear D gene. Germline V CDR1 and CDR2: LGHNA, YSLEER. Between the trimmed V and J ends, which lost 0 bases and 0 bases, there was a span of 9 bases. CDR3 size: 16 residues. CDR3 residues: CASSQEVGFSNQPQHF. CDR3 nucleotide sequence: TGCGCCAGCAGCCAAGAAGTGGGGTTTAGCAATCAGCCCCAGCATTTT.

V is TRBV5-1 and J is TRBJ2-1; D unresolved. The V end lost 0 bases, the J end lost 6 bases, and 7 bases lay between the germline ends. CDR1 SGHRS and CDR2 YFSETQ come from the germline V gene. The CDR3 has 13 amino acids. CDR3 nucleotides: TGCGCCAGCAGCTTGGGCACCTTCAATGAGCAGTTCTTC. This translates into CASSLGTFNEQFF.

CDR3 in DNA: TGTGCCAGCAGCCCAGGACAGTACGGATTCTACGAGCAGTACTTC. Amino acid sequence: CASSPGQYGFYEQYF. The rearrangement links TRBV11-2 to TRBJ2-7; tentative D call: TRBD1 (6 bases). This CDR3 comprises 15 residues. The germline V gene has CDR1 SGHAT and CDR2 FQNNGV. Trimming removed 5 bases from V and 3 bases from J, with 17 bases in between.

This rearrangement joins TRBV28 to TRBJ2-5, with no clear D. Per germline, CDR1 MDHEN and CDR2 SYDVKM. The CDR3 has 10 residues. Deletions cut 4 bases from V and 13 bases from J, with 10 bases between. CDR3 protein: CASSSLATYF. CDR3 DNA sequence: TGTGCCAGCAGTTCCCTCGCGACGTACTTC.

This clone was recorded once. V and J are TRBV6-6 and TRBJ2-7; unclear D gene. The germline CDR1 and CDR2 sequences are MNHNY and SVGAGI (reference sequence). Trimming shortened V by 2 bases and J by 3 bases, and 8 bases separated the two germline ends. The CDR3 runs to 13 residues. As DNA, the CDR3 is TGTGCCAGCAGTTACGGCAGCCACTACGAGCAGTACTTC. Translating it yields CASSYGSHYEQYF.

This rearrangement joins TRBV25-1 to TRBJ2-2; TRBD2 aligns across 8 bases. The CDR3 length is 16 residues. Trimming removed 7 bases from V and 6 bases from J; junction bases left unmatched: 13. Germline loops: CDR1 MGHDK, CDR2 SYGVNS. The CDR3 is CASTSTSGGKAGELFF. CDR3 nucleotides: TGTGCCAGCACTAGCACTAGCGGTGGGAAGGCCGGGGAGCTGTTTTTT.

V usage is TRBV5-4 and J usage is TRBJ2-5; D gene ambiguous. CDR1 is SGHNT and CDR2 is YYREEE in the germline V gene (reference sequence). The V and J ends lost 5 bases and 2 bases respectively, with 7 bases between them. The CDR3 is made up of 12 amino acids. The CDR3: CASSLEQETQYF. The CDR3 coding sequence is TGTGCCAGCAGTCTAGAACAAGAGACCCAGTACTTC.

This sequence joins TRBV18 and TRBJ1-1, with no clear D. Trimming took off 0 bases at V and 3 bases at J, with 14 bases between the two ends. CDR3 size: 16 residues. Per germline, CDR1 KGHSH and CDR2 LQKENI. This chain's CDR3 is CASSPPNRGRDTEAFF. The CDR3 nucleotides read TGTGCCAGCTCACCACCGAATAGAGGGCGCGACACTGAAGCTTTCTTT.

The sample holds a few counts of this clone. The chain couples TRBV27 to TRBJ1-1; D gene ambiguous. This CDR3 has 15 amino acids. Trimming pared 0 bases from V and 1 base from J, leaving 9 bases between. From germline, CDR1 is MNHEY and CDR2 SMNVEV (reference sequence). Written as DNA, the CDR3 is TGTGCCAGCAGTTTATCCGGTCCAGCGAACACTGAAGCTTTCTTT. Translating it yields CASSLSGPANTEAFF.

The J gene is TRBJ2-7, the V gene TRBV18; 8 bases line up with TRBD2. The CDR3 totals 14 residues. V trimming: 6 bases; J trimming: 1 base; junction bases outside the gene matches: 5. CDR1 and CDR2 (germline): KGHSH, LQKENI. The CDR3 coding sequence is TGTGCCAGCTCCCCGGGACTAGGGTCCTACGAGCAGTACTTC. The encoded protein is CASSPGLGSYEQYF. Variable domain in full (rest from reference TRBV18 and TRBJ2-7): NAGVMQNPRHLVRRRGQEARLRCSPMKGHSHVYWYRQLPEEGLKFMVYLQKENIIDESGMPKERFSAEFPKEGPSILRIQQVVRGDSAAYFCASSPGLGSYEQYFGPGTRLTVT.

This chain connects TRBV5-6 to TRBJ2-1; D remains unclear. Germline values: CDR1 SGHDT, CDR2 YYEEEE. Trimming removed 0 bases from V and 3 bases from J, with 10 bases in between. The CDR3 has 15 amino acids. DNA for the CDR3: TGTGCCAGCAGCTTGGAGGCTCCCATCTACAATGAGCAGTTCTTC. Translation: CASSLEAPIYNEQFF.